The rows below give T cell receptor beta chains drawn from one sample of a study of CD8 T cells in ankylosing spondylitis. MiXCR, applied by TCRdb to the 5' RACE reads, yields one record per CDR3 protein. Of hundreds of thousands of distinct CDR3 sequences listed, about 20% are singletons. Sequencing was done on a sample of blood, either unsorted or a sorted T cell fraction (not recorded which). Every receptor here comes from a female donor with ankylosing spondylitis or in good health (not recorded which). Each CDR3 is given with its conserved first and last residue. Fields, in order: clone size, CDR3 length, J gene, V gene, D gene, CDR3 DNA, CDR3 protein. A D gene is named only where the DNA matches it firmly. Some rows mark clone size as missing; the rest say once, few, many or name a class of expanded clone.

size: many; length: 15; J: TRBJ1-1; V: TRBV4-3; D: -; DNA: TGCGCCAGCAGCCAAGTTCATACCTTGAACACTGAAGCTTTCTTT; CDR3: CASSQVHTLNTEAFF
size: -; length: 18; J: TRBJ2-6; V: TRBV6-2/TRBV6-3; D: TRBD2; DNA: TGTGCCAGCGGACTAACGGGACTAGCCTACTCTGGGGCCAACGTCCTGACTTTC; CDR3: CASGLTGLAYSGANVLTF
size: many; length: 13; J: TRBJ1-1; V: TRBV29-1; D: -; DNA: TGCAGACCGTGCGGACAGCGCCCGGCTGAAGCTTTCTTT; CDR3: CRPCGQRPAEAFF
size: many; length: 16; J: TRBJ2-2; V: TRBV12-3/TRBV12-4; D: -; DNA: TGTGCCAGCAGTTTGAAACTTACAAAGAACACCGGGGAGCTGTTTTTT; CDR3: CASSLKLTKNTGELFF
size: few; length: 15; J: TRBJ2-7; V: TRBV27; D: TRBD1; DNA: TGTGCCAGCAGCCCCGGGGACAGGGTGATTTACGAGCAGTACTTC; CDR3: CASSPGDRVIYEQYF
size: -; length: 18; J: TRBJ2-1; V: TRBV27; D: TRBD2; DNA: TGTGCCAGCAGTAGGATACTAGCGGGAGGGCCAAGCAACAATGAGCAGTTCTTC; CDR3: CASSRILAGGPSNNEQFF
size: -; length: 13; J: TRBJ1-1; V: TRBV14; D: -; DNA: TGTGCCAGCAGCCGGGAGGAACACACTGAAGCTTTCTTT; CDR3: CASSREEHTEAFF
size: many; length: 13; J: TRBJ2-5; V: TRBV12-3/TRBV12-4; D: -; DNA: TGTGCCAGCAGTTTGGACTACCAAGAGACCCAGTACTTC; CDR3: CASSLDYQETQYF
size: few; length: 13; J: TRBJ2-3; V: TRBV20-1; D: -; DNA: TGCAGTGCTAAGAGACAGGAGGGCCTTACGCAGTATTTT; CDR3: CSAKRQEGLTQYF
size: -; length: 17; J: TRBJ2-1; V: TRBV20-1; D: -; DNA: TGCAGTGCTAGAGCTCTTTCCCCGAGAGGATCCTACAATGAGCAGTTCTTC; CDR3: CSARALSPRGSYNEQFF
size: few; length: 16; J: TRBJ2-2; V: TRBV7-8; D: TRBD2; DNA: TGTGCCAGCAGCTTAGCCCTAGCGGCCAACACCGGGGAGCTGTTTTTT; CDR3: CASSLALAANTGELFF
size: -; length: 14; J: TRBJ1-2; V: TRBV4-3; D: -; DNA: TGCGCCAGCAGCCAAGCCGGGACCGGTGACGGCTACACCTTC; CDR3: CASSQAGTGDGYTF
size: many; length: 13; J: TRBJ2-1; V: TRBV7-9; D: -; DNA: TGTGCCAGCAGCTTAACTTCTAACAATGAGCAGTTCTTC; CDR3: CASSLTSNNEQFF
size: few; length: 15; J: TRBJ1-4; V: TRBV5-1; D: TRBD1; DNA: TGCGCCAGCAGGAGGGAGGGACAGAGAACCGAAAAACTGTTTTTT; CDR3: CASRREGQRTEKLFF
size: -; length: 13; J: TRBJ1-1; V: TRBV28; D: -; DNA: TGTGCTTCCCTCTCTGTTTTGAACACTGAAGCTTTCTTT; CDR3: CASLSVLNTEAFF
size: many; length: 12; J: TRBJ2-3; V: TRBV5-1; D: -; DNA: TGCGCCAGCAGCTCTAATTTGGATACGCAGTATTTT; CDR3: CASSSNLDTQYF
size: -; length: 16; J: TRBJ1-5; V: TRBV27; D: -; DNA: TGTGCCAGCAGAATAACCCGGTACAATAGCAATCAGCCCCAGCATTTT; CDR3: CASRITRYNSNQPQHF
size: few; length: 15; J: TRBJ2-1; V: TRBV19; D: TRBD2; DNA: TGTGCCAGTAGTAAAGTGGGTAGCGGGCACAATGAGCAGTTCTTC; CDR3: CASSKVGSGHNEQFF
size: few; length: 14; J: TRBJ2-3; V: TRBV11-2; D: TRBD2; DNA: TGTGCCAGCAGCTTAGAACTAGCGTTAGATACGCAGTATTTT; CDR3: CASSLELALDTQYF
size: -; length: 14; J: TRBJ2-5; V: TRBV7-8; D: TRBD2; DNA: TGTGCCAGCAGCTATAGCGGGAGGCGAGAGACCCAGTACTTC; CDR3: CASSYSGRRETQYF
size: many; length: 10; J: TRBJ2-1; V: TRBV20-1; D: -; DNA: TGCAGTGCCAGTCGGGGAGAGCAGTTCTTC; CDR3: CSASRGEQFF
size: few; length: 14; J: TRBJ2-5; V: TRBV5-1; D: TRBD2; DNA: TGCGCCAGCAGCGTGGGACTAACAGAAGAGACCCAGTACTTC; CDR3: CASSVGLTEETQYF
size: many; length: 14; J: TRBJ2-7; V: TRBV12-3/TRBV12-4; D: -; DNA: TGTGCCAGCAGTTTAGAGGGTAGTGGGTCCGAGCAGTACTTC; CDR3: CASSLEGSGSEQYF
size: few; length: 18; J: TRBJ2-2; V: TRBV9; D: -; DNA: TGTGCCAGCAGCGTAGCTTCTTGGTCTAGCTCCAACACCGGGGAGCTGTTTTTT; CDR3: CASSVASWSSSNTGELFF
size: -; length: 14; J: TRBJ2-5; V: TRBV20-1; D: -; DNA: TGCAGTGCTAGGGGACCATGGCCCAAAGAGACCCAGTACTTC; CDR3: CSARGPWPKETQYF
size: few; length: 18; J: TRBJ2-7; V: TRBV20-1; D: -; DNA: TGCAGTGCTAGGGGGCCGGTGTTTAGGCCCCTTAGTTCCTACGAGCAGTACTTC; CDR3: CSARGPVFRPLSSYEQYF
size: -; length: 14; J: TRBJ2-7; V: TRBV6-1; D: TRBD1; DNA: TGTGCCAGCAGCCCTGACAGGGGGAGTTACGAGCAGTACTTC; CDR3: CASSPDRGSYEQYF
size: -; length: 14; J: TRBJ1-1; V: TRBV6-5; D: -; DNA: TGTGCCAGCAGTTCTGCCCGGGGGCTGGCTGAAGCTTTCTTT; CDR3: CASSSARGLAEAFF
size: -; length: 16; J: TRBJ2-7; V: TRBV30; D: TRBD2; DNA: TGTGCCTGGAGTGGTAGTAGCGGGAAGGTAAACCACGAGCAGTACTTC; CDR3: CAWSGSSGKVNHEQYF
size: few; length: 10; J: TRBJ2-1; V: TRBV12-3/TRBV12-4; D: -; DNA: TGTGCCAGCAGTTTGTATGAGCAGTTCTTC; CDR3: CASSLYEQFF
size: -; length: 14; J: TRBJ2-7; V: TRBV27; D: -; DNA: TGTGCCAGCAGTTTATCCGGCCCAGCCTACGAGCAGTACTTC; CDR3: CASSLSGPAYEQYF
size: -; length: 15; J: TRBJ2-5; V: TRBV5-6; D: TRBD2; DNA: TGTGCCAGCAGCTCGAGCGGGAGATGGCAAGAGACCCAGTACTTC; CDR3: CASSSSGRWQETQYF
size: many; length: 11; J: TRBJ1-1; V: TRBV10-3; D: TRBD1; DNA: TGTGCCACCGGACAGGGGGAATGGGCTTTCTTT; CDR3: CATGQGEWAFF
size: -; length: 13; J: TRBJ2-2; V: TRBV29-1; D: -; DNA: TGCAGCGGGGGGATAGGGAACACCGGGGAGCTGTTTTTT; CDR3: CSGGIGNTGELFF
size: many; length: 13; J: TRBJ2-1; V: TRBV12-3/TRBV12-4; D: -; DNA: TGTGCCAGCAGCTATGGACCAGACAATGAGCAGTTCTTC; CDR3: CASSYGPDNEQFF
size: many; length: 13; J: TRBJ2-7; V: TRBV18; D: -; DNA: TGTGCCAGCTCACCAGGAGGGAGCGGCGAGCAGTACTTC; CDR3: CASSPGGSGEQYF
size: few; length: 14; J: TRBJ1-2; V: TRBV12-3/TRBV12-4; D: -; DNA: TGTGCCAGCAGTTTGCGGATTAGTGAGTATGGCTACACCTTC; CDR3: CASSLRISEYGYTF
size: -; length: 14; J: TRBJ2-7; V: TRBV11-2; D: TRBD1; DNA: TGTGCCAGCAGCGGACAGGGGGCGTTGGACGAGCAGTACTTC; CDR3: CASSGQGALDEQYF
size: few; length: 14; J: TRBJ1-2; V: TRBV5-1; D: TRBD1; DNA: TGCGCCAGCAGCTTGGACAGGGGATGGAATGGCTACACCTTC; CDR3: CASSLDRGWNGYTF
size: -; length: 16; J: TRBJ1-1; V: TRBV3-1; D: TRBD1; DNA: TGTGCCAGCAGCCTAATATCCGGGACAGGGAGGACTGAAGCTTTCTTT; CDR3: CASSLISGTGRTEAFF
size: -; length: 13; J: TRBJ2-7; V: TRBV20-1; D: -; DNA: TGCAGTGCTAGGGGGGCCGGCCCCTACGAGCAGTACTTC; CDR3: CSARGAGPYEQYF
size: -; length: 13; J: TRBJ2-3; V: TRBV29-1; D: TRBD2; DNA: TGCAGCGTTGTCGGGAGGGTCACAGATACGCAGTATTTT; CDR3: CSVVGRVTDTQYF
size: -; length: 13; J: TRBJ2-1; V: TRBV20-1; D: -; DNA: TGCAGTGCTAGTCGGGGGACCTACAATGAGCAGTTCTTC; CDR3: CSASRGTYNEQFF
size: few; length: 15; J: TRBJ2-5; V: TRBV12-5; D: TRBD1; DNA: TGTGCTAGTGGTTTGGAAACAGGGGTGGGAGAGACCCAGTACTTC; CDR3: CASGLETGVGETQYF
size: -; length: 16; J: TRBJ2-6; V: TRBV20-1; D: -; DNA: TGCAGTGCCTCACTCAGGAGGGGGGCTGGGGCCAACGTCCTGACTTTC; CDR3: CSASLRRGAGANVLTF
size: -; length: 15; J: TRBJ2-2; V: TRBV20-1; D: TRBD2; DNA: TGCAGTGGACGGGAGGGAGTTCGCGGCACCGGGGAGCTGTTTTTT; CDR3: CSGREGVRGTGELFF
size: few; length: 15; J: TRBJ2-1; V: TRBV23-1; D: TRBD2; DNA: TGCGCCAGCAGCCCTGAACTAGCGGGAGACCATGAGCAGTTCTTC; CDR3: CASSPELAGDHEQFF
size: few; length: 14; J: TRBJ2-3; V: TRBV27; D: -; DNA: TGTGCCAGCAGTCCCAGGACAAGCACAGATACGCAGTATTTT; CDR3: CASSPRTSTDTQYF
size: once; length: 14; J: TRBJ2-5; V: TRBV18; D: -; DNA: TGTGCCAGCTCACAGGCCCCACATGCGGAGACCCAGTACTTC; CDR3: CASSQAPHAETQYF
size: -; length: 16; J: TRBJ2-7; V: TRBV12-2; D: -; DNA: TGTGCAAGTCGCTTAGAGATAGGACAGCACTCCTACGAGCAGTACTTC; CDR3: CASRLEIGQHSYEQYF
size: few; length: 13; J: TRBJ2-1; V: TRBV12-3/TRBV12-4; D: -; DNA: TGTGCCAGCCACAACAGGGAGGTAAATGAGCAGTTCTTC; CDR3: CASHNREVNEQFF